This entry lists 4 T cell receptor beta chains sequenced from one sample in a study of blood T cell repertoires in COVID-19. TCRdb's table, derived via immunoSEQ multiplex PCR, lists solely in-frame clones and lacks some. The sample shows 150,000 or so clones, 82% of them seen only once. Sequences were obtained from peripheral blood. These receptors all stem from a woman aged 70 to 79 with acute or convalescent COVID-19.

This clone was recorded a few times. V is TRBV28 and J is TRBJ2-1; TRBD2 matches 11 bases. This CDR3 spans 16 amino acids. After removal of 5 bases from V and 3 bases from J, the junction contained 6 bases not matched to a gene. Germline V gene sequence: CDR1 MDHEN, CDR2 SYDVKM. CDR3 region: CASSQPGLADYNEQFF. The DNA of the CDR3 is TGTGCCAGCAGTCAGCCGGGACTAGCGGACTACAATGAGCAGTTCTTC. The variable domain in full, completed from reference TRBV28 and TRBJ2-1, reads DVKVTQSSRYLVKRTGEKVFLECVQDMDHENMFWYRQDPGLGLRLIYFSYDVKMKEKGDIPEGYSVSREKKERFSLILESASTNQTSMYLCASSQPGLADYNEQFFGPGTRLTVL.

The chain joins TRBV9 to TRBJ2-5; D is possibly TRBD2 (7 bases). The CDR3 is made up of 18 amino acids. V was shortened by 0 bases and J by 5 bases, with 23 bases between the two germline ends. Germline values: CDR1 SGDLS, CDR2 YYNGEE. CDR3 nucleotides: TGTGCCAGCAGCGTAGCGGGCCCTTGGAGGGGGGGGGAGGAGACCCAGTACTTC. It translates to CASSVAGPWRGGEETQYF.

The DNA of the CDR3 is TGTGCCAGCAGCCTCTTAGCCCCCGAAGGCTACACCTTC. It codes for CASSLLAPEGYTF. The chain employs TRBV7-9 and TRBJ1-2; no clear D. CDR1 and CDR2 (germline): SEHNR, FQNEAQ (reference sequence). V gave up 5 bases and J gave up 8 bases, with 15 bases separating them. This CDR3 region has 13 residues.

The J gene is TRBJ1-4, the V gene TRBV4-2; 10 bases are a match to TRBD1. The CDR3 is made up of 14 amino acids. From germline, CDR1 is LGHNA and CDR2 YNFKEQ. After removal of 4 bases from V and 7 bases from J, the junction contained 3 bases not matched to a gene. The CDR3 sequence is CASSRQGASEKLFF. CDR3 DNA: TGTGCCAGCAGCCGACAGGGGGCTTCTGAAAAACTGTTTTTT.